The TCR beta chain under discussion was sequenced for a study of blood T cell repertoires in COVID-19. Across the study: Acute and convalescent COVID-19 specimens originated in the United States, Italy and Spain. The analysed material was cDNA or gDNA that came from T cells, B-cell-depleted T cells, or PBMCs.

Original processing notes: Amplified reference gene primers provided the basis for estimating nucleated cell counts. Profiling relied on immunoSEQ multiplex PCR, and the TCRdb table lists in-frame clones only, not all of them. The V and J calls and clone size come from that table; D and trimming were worked out from the DNA. There are 92,000 or so clones in the sample; about 91% occur only once, and roughly 0.43% lies in the top ten. The germline gives CDR1 SGHDT, CDR2 YYEEEE. The CDR3 has 14 residues. Deletions cut 4 bases from V and 6 bases from J, with 17 bases between. Sequencing was performed on peripheral blood. The sequence was obtained from a man in his 60s with acute or convalescent COVID-19. The gene calls are TRBV5-6 and TRBJ2-7; possible D gene TRBD2, 5 bases. The CDR3 here is CASSILGGYGEQYF. In nucleotides, the CDR3 is TGTGCCAGCAGCATATTAGGAGGATACGGCGAGCAGTACTTC.